Below, one TCR beta chain is given with its context. Its antigen is currently unknown. These data originate in a study of identifying expanded T cells in peripheral blood. General study findings and limits: Differentially abundant clones: around 1.2 between replicates, approximately 16 at about two weeks, 19 at four. Variance in clone template counts between roughly 2-week samples significantly increased with total template count across all healthy donors.

Only in-frame clones appear in the TCRdb table, and some are missing; sequencing was by immunoSEQ multiplex PCR. The sample contains 100,000 to 150,000 clones, approximately 86% of which appear only once. During the collection period, no donor immune events like infections were recorded. The TCR comes from a person aged 18 to 70 in good health. Sequenced input: blood.

The CDR3 DNA follows: TGTGCCAGCAGCTTAGTTTATGGGGCTGTGCGCAATACGCAGTATTTT. Protein sequence: CASSLVYGAVRNTQYF. The chain recombines TRBV11-2 with TRBJ2-3, with TRBD1 as a possible D gene (5 bases). V shed 1 base and J shed 7 bases, with 18 bases lying between them. CDR1 is SGHAT and CDR2 is FQNNGV in the germline V gene. The CDR3 has 16 residues.